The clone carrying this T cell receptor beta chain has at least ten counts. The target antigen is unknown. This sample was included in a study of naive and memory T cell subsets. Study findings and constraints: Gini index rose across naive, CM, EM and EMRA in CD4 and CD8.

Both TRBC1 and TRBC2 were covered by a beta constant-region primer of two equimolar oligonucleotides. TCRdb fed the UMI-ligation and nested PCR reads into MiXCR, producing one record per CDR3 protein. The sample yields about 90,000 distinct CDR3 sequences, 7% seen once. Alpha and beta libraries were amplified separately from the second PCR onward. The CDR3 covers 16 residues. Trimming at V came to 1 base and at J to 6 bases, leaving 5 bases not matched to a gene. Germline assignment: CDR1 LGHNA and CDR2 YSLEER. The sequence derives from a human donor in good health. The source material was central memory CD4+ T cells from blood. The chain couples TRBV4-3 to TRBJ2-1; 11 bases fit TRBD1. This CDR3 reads CASSQGEDRGPNEQFF. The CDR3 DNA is TGCGCCAGCAGCCAAGGCGAGGACAGGGGGCCCAATGAGCAGTTCTTC.